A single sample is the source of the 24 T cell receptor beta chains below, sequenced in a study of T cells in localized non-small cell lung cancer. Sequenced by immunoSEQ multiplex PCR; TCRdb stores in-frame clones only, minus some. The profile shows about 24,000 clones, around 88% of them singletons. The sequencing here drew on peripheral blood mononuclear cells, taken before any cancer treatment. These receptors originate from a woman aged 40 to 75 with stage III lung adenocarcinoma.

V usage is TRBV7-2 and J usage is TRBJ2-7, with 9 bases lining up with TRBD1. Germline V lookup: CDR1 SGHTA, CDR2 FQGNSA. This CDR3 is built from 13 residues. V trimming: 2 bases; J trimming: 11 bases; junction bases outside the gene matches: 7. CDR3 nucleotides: TGTGCCAGCAGCTTATCTCCAGGGGACAGGGAGTACTTC. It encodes CASSLSPGDREYF.

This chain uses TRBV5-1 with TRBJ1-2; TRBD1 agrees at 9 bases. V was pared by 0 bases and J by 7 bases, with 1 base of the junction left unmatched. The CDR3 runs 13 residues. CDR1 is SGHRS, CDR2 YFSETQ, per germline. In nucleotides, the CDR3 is TGCGCCAGCAGCTTGGACAGGGGGCCTGGCTACACCTTC. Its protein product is CASSLDRGPGYTF.

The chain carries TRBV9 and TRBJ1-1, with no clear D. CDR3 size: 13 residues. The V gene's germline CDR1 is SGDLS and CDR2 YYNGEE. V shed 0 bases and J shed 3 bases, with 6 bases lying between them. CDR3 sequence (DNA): TGTGCCAGCAGCGTAGCTACTTACACTGAAGCTTTCTTT. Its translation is CASSVATYTEAFF. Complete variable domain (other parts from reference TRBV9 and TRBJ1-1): DSGVTQTPKHLITATGQRVTLRCSPRSGDLSVYWYQQSLDQGLQFLIQYYNGEERAKGNILERFSAQQFPDLHSELNLSSLELGDSALYFCASSVATYTEAFFGQGTRLTVV.

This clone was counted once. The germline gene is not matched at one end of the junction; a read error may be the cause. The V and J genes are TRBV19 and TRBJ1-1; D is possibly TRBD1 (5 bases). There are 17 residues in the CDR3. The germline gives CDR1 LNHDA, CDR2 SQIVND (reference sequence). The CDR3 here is CASSIGQGLSVKTEAFF. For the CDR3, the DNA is TGTGCCAGTAGTATCGGGCAGGGATTGAGCGTGAAGACTGAAGCTTTCTTT.

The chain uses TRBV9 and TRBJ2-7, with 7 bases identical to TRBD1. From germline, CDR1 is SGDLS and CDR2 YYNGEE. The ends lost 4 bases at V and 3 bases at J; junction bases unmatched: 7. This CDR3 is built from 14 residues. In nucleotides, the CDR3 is TGTGCCAGCAGCTCCCCGGGACAGCACTACGAGCAGTACTTC. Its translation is CASSSPGQHYEQYF.

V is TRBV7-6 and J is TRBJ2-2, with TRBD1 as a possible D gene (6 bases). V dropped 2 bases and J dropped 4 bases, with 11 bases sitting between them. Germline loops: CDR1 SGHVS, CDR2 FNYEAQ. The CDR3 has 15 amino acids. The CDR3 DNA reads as TGTGCCAGCAGCTTAATAGTACAGGGCACCGGGGAGCTGTTTTTT. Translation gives CASSLIVQGTGELFF.

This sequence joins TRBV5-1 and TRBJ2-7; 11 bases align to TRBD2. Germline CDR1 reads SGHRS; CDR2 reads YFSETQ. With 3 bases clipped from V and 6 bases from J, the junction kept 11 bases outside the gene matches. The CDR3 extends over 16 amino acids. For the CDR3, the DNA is TGCGCCAGCAGCTACAGCTCACCCGGGACTAGCGGCGAGCAGTACTTC. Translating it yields CASSYSSPGTSGEQYF.

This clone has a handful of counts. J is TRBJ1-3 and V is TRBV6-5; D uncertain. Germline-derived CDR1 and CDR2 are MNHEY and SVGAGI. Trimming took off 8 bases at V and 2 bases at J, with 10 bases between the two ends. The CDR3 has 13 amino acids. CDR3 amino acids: CASLGGPGNTIYF. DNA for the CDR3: TGTGCCAGCCTAGGTGGGCCTGGAAACACCATATATTTT.

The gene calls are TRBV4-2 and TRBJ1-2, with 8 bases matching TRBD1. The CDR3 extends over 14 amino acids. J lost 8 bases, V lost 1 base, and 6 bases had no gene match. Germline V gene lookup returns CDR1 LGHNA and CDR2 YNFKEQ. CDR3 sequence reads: CASSQGGQGEGYTF. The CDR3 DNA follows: TGTGCCAGCAGCCAAGGTGGACAGGGCGAGGGCTACACCTTC.

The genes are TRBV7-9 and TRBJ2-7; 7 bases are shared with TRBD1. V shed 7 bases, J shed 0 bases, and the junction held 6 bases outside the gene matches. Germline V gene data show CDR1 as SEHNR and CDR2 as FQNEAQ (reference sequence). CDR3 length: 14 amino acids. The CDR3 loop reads CASNAGQVSYEQYF. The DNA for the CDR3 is TGTGCCAGCAACGCCGGACAGGTCTCCTACGAGCAGTACTTC. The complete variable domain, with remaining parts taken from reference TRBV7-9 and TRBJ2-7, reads DTGVSQNPRHKITKRGQNVTFRCDPISEHNRLYWYRQTLGQGPEFLTYFQNEAQLEKSRLLSDRFSAERPKGSFSTLEIQRTEQGDSAMYLCASNAGQVSYEQYFGPGTRLTVT.

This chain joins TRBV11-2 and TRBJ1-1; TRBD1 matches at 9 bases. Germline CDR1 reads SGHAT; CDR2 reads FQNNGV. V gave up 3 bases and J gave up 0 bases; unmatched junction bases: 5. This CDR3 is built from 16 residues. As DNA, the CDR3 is TGTGCCAGCAGCTTCTTCGGGACAGGGATGAACACTGAAGCTTTCTTT. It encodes CASSFFGTGMNTEAFF.

The CDR3 DNA sequence: TGTGCCAGCAGCCCCGTGGGGGGCACTGAAGCTTTCTTT. It translates to CASSPVGGTEAFF. The chain has TRBV5-6 and TRBJ1-1; the D gene is possibly TRBD1 (5 bases). This CDR3 region has 13 residues. The germline V and J ends were trimmed by 4 bases and 4 bases, with 11 bases remaining between them. CDR1 SGHDT and CDR2 YYEEEE come from the germline V gene. Combining the CDR3 with reference TRBV5-6 and TRBJ1-1 gives the whole variable domain DAGVTQSPTHLIKTRGQQVTLRCSPKSGHDTVSWYQQALGQGPQFIFQYYEEEERQRGNFPDRFSGHQFPNYSSELNVNALLLGDSALYLCASSPVGGTEAFFGQGTRLTVV.

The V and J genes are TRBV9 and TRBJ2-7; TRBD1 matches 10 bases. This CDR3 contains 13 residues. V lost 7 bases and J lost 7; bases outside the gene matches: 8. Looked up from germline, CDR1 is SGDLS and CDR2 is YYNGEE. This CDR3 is CASRDRGSQEQYF. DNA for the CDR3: TGTGCCAGCCGGGACAGGGGTTCTCAGGAGCAGTACTTC.

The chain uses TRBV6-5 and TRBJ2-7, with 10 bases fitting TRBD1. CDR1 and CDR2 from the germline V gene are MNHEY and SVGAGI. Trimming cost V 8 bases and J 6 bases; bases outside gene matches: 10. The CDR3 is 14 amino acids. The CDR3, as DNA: TGTGCCAGCGGTACCTGGGACAGGGGAGGCGAGCAGTACTTC. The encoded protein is CASGTWDRGGEQYF.

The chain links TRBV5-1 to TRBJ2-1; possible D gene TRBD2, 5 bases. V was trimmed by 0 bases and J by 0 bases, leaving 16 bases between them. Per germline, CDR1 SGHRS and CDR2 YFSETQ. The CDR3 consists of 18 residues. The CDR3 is CASSLAHAGLSSYNEQFF. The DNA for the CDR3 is TGCGCCAGCAGCTTGGCCCACGCAGGACTTAGCTCCTACAATGAGCAGTTCTTC.

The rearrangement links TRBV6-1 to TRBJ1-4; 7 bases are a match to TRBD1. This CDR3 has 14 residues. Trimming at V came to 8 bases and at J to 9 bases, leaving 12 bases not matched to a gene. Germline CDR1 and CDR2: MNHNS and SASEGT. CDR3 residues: CASDEPGQRQKLFF. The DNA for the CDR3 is TGTGCCAGCGATGAACCGGGACAGCGGCAAAAACTGTTTTTT.

CDR3 sequence: CASSADYLSSYNEQFF. The CDR3 coding sequence is TGTGCCAGCAGTGCCGACTACCTCAGCTCCTACAATGAGCAGTTCTTC. The V gene is TRBV25-1, the J gene TRBJ2-1; D possibly corresponds to TRBD2 (5 bases). Trimming took 4 bases from V and 0 from J, leaving 13 bases between them. The CDR3 spans 16 residues. Germline CDR1 and CDR2: MGHDK and SYGVNS.

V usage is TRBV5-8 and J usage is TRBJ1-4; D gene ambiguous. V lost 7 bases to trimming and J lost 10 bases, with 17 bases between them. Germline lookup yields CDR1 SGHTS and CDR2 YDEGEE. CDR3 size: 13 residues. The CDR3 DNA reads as TGTGCCAGCCCTCCCCGGTTCTTCGGAAAACTGTTTTTT. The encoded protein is CASPPRFFGKLFF.

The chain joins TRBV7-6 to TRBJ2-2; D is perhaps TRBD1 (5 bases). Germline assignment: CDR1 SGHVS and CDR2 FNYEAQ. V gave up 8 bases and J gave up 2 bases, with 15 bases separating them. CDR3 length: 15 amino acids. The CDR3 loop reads CASSWTNTNTGELFF. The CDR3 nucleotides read TGTGCCAGCTCTTGGACAAATACTAACACCGGGGAGCTGTTTTTT.

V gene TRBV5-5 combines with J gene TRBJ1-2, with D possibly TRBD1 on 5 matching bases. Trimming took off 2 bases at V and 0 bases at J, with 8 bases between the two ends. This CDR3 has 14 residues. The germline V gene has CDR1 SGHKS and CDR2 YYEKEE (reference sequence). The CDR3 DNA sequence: TGTGCCAGCAGCTTTGGGGGAACTAACTATGGCTACACCTTC. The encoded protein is CASSFGGTNYGYTF. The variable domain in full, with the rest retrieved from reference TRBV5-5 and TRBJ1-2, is DAGVTQSPTHLIKTRGQQVTLRCSPISGHKSVSWYQQVLGQGPQFIFQYYEKEERGRGNFPDRFSARQFPNYSSELNVNALLLGDSALYLCASSFGGTNYGYTFGSGTRLTVV.

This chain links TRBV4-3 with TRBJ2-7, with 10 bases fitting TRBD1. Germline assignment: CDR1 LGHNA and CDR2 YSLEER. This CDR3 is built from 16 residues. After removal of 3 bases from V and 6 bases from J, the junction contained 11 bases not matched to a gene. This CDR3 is CASSHLRPGQGSEQYF. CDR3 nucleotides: TGCGCCAGCAGCCACCTTCGCCCGGGACAGGGGAGCGAGCAGTACTTC.

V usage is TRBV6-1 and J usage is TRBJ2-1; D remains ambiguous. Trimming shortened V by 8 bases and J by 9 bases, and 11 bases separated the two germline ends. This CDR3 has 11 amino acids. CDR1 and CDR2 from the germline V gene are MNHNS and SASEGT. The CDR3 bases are TGTGCCAGCCTGAGGTGGGGTGAGCAGTTCTTC. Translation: CASLRWGEQFF.

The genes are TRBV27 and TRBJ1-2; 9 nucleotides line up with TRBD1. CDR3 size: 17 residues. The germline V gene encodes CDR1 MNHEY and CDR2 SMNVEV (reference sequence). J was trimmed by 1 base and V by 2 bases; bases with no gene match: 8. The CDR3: CASSLGPPTGGNYGYTF. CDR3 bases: TGTGCCAGCAGTTTAGGGCCTCCGACAGGGGGTAACTATGGCTACACCTTC.

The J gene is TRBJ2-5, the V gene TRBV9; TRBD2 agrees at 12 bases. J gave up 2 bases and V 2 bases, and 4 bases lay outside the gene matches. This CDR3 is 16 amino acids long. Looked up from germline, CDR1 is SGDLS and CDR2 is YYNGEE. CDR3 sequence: CASSVTGTSGQETQYF. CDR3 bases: TGTGCCAGCAGCGTTACCGGGACTAGCGGGCAAGAGACCCAGTACTTC.